Shown below are 32 T cell receptor beta chains from a single sample sequenced in a study of blood T cell repertoires in COVID-19. TCRdb keeps only in-frame clones here, not all; method: immunoSEQ multiplex PCR. This table has around 84,000 clones, around four fifths appearing once. Material for sequencing was peripheral blood. The receptors here all came from a man aged 55 to 70 with COVID-19, enrolled during active disease.

This rearrangement joins TRBV7-9 to TRBJ1-2; 7 bases are a match to TRBD1. Germline CDR1 SEHNR, CDR2 FQNEAQ (reference sequence). The CDR3 is 14 amino acids. V trimming: 4 bases; J trimming: 3 bases; junction bases outside the gene matches: 5. As DNA, the CDR3 is TGTGCCAGCAGCTACCAACAGGGGCACTATGGCTACACCTTC. It translates to CASSYQQGHYGYTF.

This chain links TRBV2 with TRBJ2-5, with 7 bases identical to TRBD2. CDR1 and CDR2 (germline): SNHLY, FYNNEI. Unmatched junction bases numbered 7, after V lost 7 bases and J lost 5 bases. This CDR3 region has 13 residues. The CDR3 loop reads CASTRGLRETQYF. CDR3 nucleotides: TGTGCCAGCACTAGGGGACTAAGGGAGACCCAGTACTTC.

The rearrangement uses TRBV19 and TRBJ1-2; D gene ambiguous. From germline, CDR1 is LNHDA and CDR2 SQIVND (reference sequence). V was clipped by 5 bases and J by 4 bases, with 8 bases between them. The CDR3 has 12 residues. The CDR3 bases are TGTGCCAGTAGTGCCCCGGGCTATGGCTACACCTTC. As protein: CASSAPGYGYTF.

This clone showed up just a few times. The gene calls are TRBV9 and TRBJ1-2; TRBD1 matches at 8 bases. The germline V gene encodes CDR1 SGDLS and CDR2 YYNGEE. Losses at the gene ends were 3 bases for V and 4 bases for J; bases not matched to a gene: 5. CDR3 length: 14 amino acids. CDR3 protein: CASSARQGPYGYTF. In DNA, the CDR3 is TGTGCCAGCAGCGCCCGACAGGGGCCCTATGGCTACACCTTC.

V gene TRBV6-5 combines with J gene TRBJ2-7, with D possibly TRBD2 on 6 matching bases. The germline V gene has CDR1 MNHEY and CDR2 SVGAGI. The germline V and J ends were trimmed by 7 bases and 0 bases, with 13 bases remaining between them. This CDR3 is 14 amino acids long. The CDR3 sequence: CASTSGTFSYEQYF. The DNA for the CDR3 is TGTGCCAGCACCTCCGGGACTTTCTCCTACGAGCAGTACTTC.

V gene TRBV7-9 combines with J gene TRBJ1-4; 8 nucleotides line up with TRBD1. Germline V lookup: CDR1 SEHNR, CDR2 FQNEAQ (reference sequence). The CDR3 totals 14 residues. After removal of 5 bases from V and 4 bases from J, the junction contained 3 bases not matched to a gene. The CDR3 spells CASSQTGVNEKLFF. In DNA, the CDR3 is TGTGCCAGCAGCCAGACAGGGGTTAATGAAAAACTGTTTTTT.

This clone was recorded once. This chain joins TRBV3-1 (or the pseudogene TRBV3-2) and TRBJ1-4; TRBD1 might be the D (6 bases). Germline CDR1 LGHDT, CDR2 YNNKEL (reference sequence). V was pared by 3 bases and J by 7 bases, with 12 bases between. CDR3 length: 14 amino acids. The CDR3 bases are TGTGCCAGCAGCCAGGGGGCTGTGGGTGAAAAACTGTTTTTT. It yields the protein CASSQGAVGEKLFF.

The chain recombines TRBV5-5 with TRBJ1-6; 8 bases line up with TRBD1. CDR1 and CDR2 from the germline V gene are SGHKS and YYEKEE (reference sequence). There are 16 residues in the CDR3. Unmatched junction bases numbered 5, after V lost 4 bases and J lost 2 bases. CDR3 nucleotides: TGTGCCAGCAGCATACAGACAGGGGCCTATAATTCACCCCTCCACTTT. Translation gives CASSIQTGAYNSPLHF.

J is TRBJ2-1 and V is TRBV4-1, with a possible D match to TRBD1 (6 bases). Trimming removed 0 bases from V and 4 bases from J, with 7 bases in between. Germline loops: CDR1 MGHRA, CDR2 YSYEKL. This CDR3 spans 14 amino acids. CDR3 in amino acids: CASSQETGYNEQFF. The CDR3 coding sequence is TGCGCCAGCAGCCAAGAGACAGGATACAATGAGCAGTTCTTC.

The rearrangement joins TRBV7-9 to TRBJ2-2, with 7 bases identical to TRBD2. CDR1 is SEHNR and CDR2 is FQNEAQ in the germline V gene (reference sequence). J gave up 6 bases and V 8 bases, and 9 bases lay outside the gene matches. The CDR3 runs to 14 residues. DNA of the CDR3: TGTGCCAGCCTCGGGACTACGCGATCCGGGGAGCTGTTTTTT. Its translation: CASLGTTRSGELFF.

This chain uses TRBV27 with TRBJ1-5, with 7 bases lining up with TRBD1. Germline CDR1 reads MNHEY; CDR2 reads SMNVEV (reference sequence). The CDR3 contains 14 residues. V shed 10 bases, J shed 2 bases, and the junction held 8 bases outside the gene matches. The CDR3 loop reads CATGGSIRNQPQHF. In nucleotides, the CDR3 is TGTGCCACAGGGGGGTCTATTCGCAATCAGCCCCAGCATTTT.

The chain couples TRBV12-3 or TRBV12-4 to TRBJ2-7; D call uncertain. The V end was cut by 4 bases, the J end by 8 bases, with 9 bases between. The CDR3 covers 11 residues. CDR3 in amino acids: CASSSEHKQYF. CDR3 DNA: TGTGCCAGCAGTTCCGAACACAAGCAGTACTTC.

The CDR3 nucleotides are TGTGCCAGCAGTTGGGACAGATTCTCCTACGAGCAGTACTTC. It yields the protein CASSWDRFSYEQYF. This chain joins TRBV27 and TRBJ2-7, with TRBD1 matching 7 bases. The CDR3 runs to 14 residues. Germline V lookup: CDR1 MNHEY, CDR2 SMNVEV (reference sequence). Trimming at V came to 4 bases and at J to 0 bases, leaving 3 bases not matched to a gene.

The chain recombines TRBV9 with TRBJ1-4, with D maybe TRBD1 (5 bases). V gave up 1 base and J gave up 5 bases, with 12 bases separating them. Per germline, CDR1 SGDLS and CDR2 YYNGEE. The CDR3 length is 15 residues. The CDR3 DNA reads TGTGCCAGCAGCGTACCCGACAGAATAAATGAAAAACTGTTTTTT. Protein sequence: CASSVPDRINEKLFF.

V usage is TRBV10-3 and J usage is TRBJ1-1, with D possibly matching TRBD1 (5 bases). The germline CDR1 and CDR2 sequences are ENHRY and SYGVKD. Trimming removed 3 bases at V and 5 bases at J, with 22 bases between. This CDR3 contains 17 residues. CDR3 DNA sequence: TGTGCCATCAGTGACCCAGTTCCGTCAGGGAAGGGGACTGAAGCTTTCTTT. This sequence encodes CAISDPVPSGKGTEAFF.

This clone was counted at least ten times. The rearrangement uses TRBV2 and TRBJ1-5; 8 nucleotides align to TRBD1. From germline, CDR1 is SNHLY and CDR2 FYNNEI. This CDR3 has 16 residues. V shed 4 bases, J shed 2 bases, and the junction held 7 bases outside the gene matches. DNA of the CDR3: TGTGCCAGCAGTGCGACTACAGGGGGGCGCAATCAGCCCCAGCATTTT. This codes for CASSATTGGRNQPQHF.

A single count supports this clone. The chain links TRBV2 to TRBJ2-4; 9 bases match TRBD1. V lost 7 bases, J lost 2 bases, and 3 bases stayed unmatched. Germline-derived CDR1 and CDR2 are SNHLY and FYNNEI. The CDR3 runs 14 residues. The CDR3 sequence: CASNTGGSKNIQYF. The CDR3 region has the DNA TGTGCCAGCAATACAGGGGGCTCCAAAAACATTCAGTACTTC.

This rearrangement joins TRBV27 to TRBJ1-4; 8 bases line up with TRBD1. CDR3 length equals 16 residues. Germline V gene data show CDR1 as MNHEY and CDR2 as SMNVEV (reference sequence). J gave up 4 bases and V 3 bases, and 7 bases lay outside the gene matches. The CDR3 spells CASSFHGQGSNEKLFF. CDR3 DNA sequence: TGTGCCAGCAGTTTCCACGGACAGGGAAGTAATGAAAAACTGTTTTTT.

In its sample, this clone was seen a few times. The chain joins TRBV9 to TRBJ2-2; D possibly corresponds to TRBD2 (6 bases). The germline V gene encodes CDR1 SGDLS and CDR2 YYNGEE. Trimming took off 0 bases at V and 6 bases at J, with 12 bases between the two ends. The CDR3 is 15 residues long. CDR3 region: CASSVAGDFAGELFF. CDR3 DNA: TGTGCCAGCAGCGTAGCGGGAGACTTCGCCGGGGAGCTGTTTTTT.

This clone was detected only a few times. This rearrangement joins TRBV27 to TRBJ2-1; D possibly corresponds to TRBD2 (6 bases). The germline V gene encodes CDR1 MNHEY and CDR2 SMNVEV (reference sequence). The CDR3 runs to 14 residues. V was pared by 5 bases and J by 9 bases, with 17 bases between. The CDR3 sequence: CASSQPGLNIEQFF. CDR3 in DNA: TGTGCCAGCAGTCAACCCGGACTAAACATTGAGCAGTTCTTC.

The V call is TRBV6-5, the J call TRBJ1-2; weak D call: TRBD1 (6 bases). This CDR3 region has 14 residues. Germline loops: CDR1 MNHEY, CDR2 SVGAGI. Trimming took 6 bases from V and 6 from J, leaving 17 bases between them. CDR3 sequence: CASRSNLGADGYTF. CDR3 bases: TGTGCCAGCAGGAGCAATTTGGGGGCGGATGGCTACACCTTC.

CDR3 in amino acids: CASSVQGNHDYTF. The CDR3 DNA reads TGCGCCAGCAGCGTACAGGGTAACCATGACTACACCTTC. The gene calls are TRBV5-1 and TRBJ1-2; D is possibly TRBD1 (6 bases). CDR1 SGHRS and CDR2 YFSETQ come from the germline V gene. Trimming took 4 bases from V and 10 from J, leaving 17 bases between them. The CDR3 runs to 13 residues.

The chain has TRBV2 and TRBJ2-3; 8 positions agree with TRBD1. The CDR3 extends over 14 amino acids. Germline V lookup: CDR1 SNHLY, CDR2 FYNNEI. V dropped 10 bases and J dropped 3; count of bases not matched to a gene: 9. This CDR3 reads CATKRTGGTDTQYF. In DNA form, the CDR3 reads TGTGCCACGAAGAGAACAGGGGGAACAGATACGCAGTATTTT.

The chain joins TRBV25-1 to TRBJ1-1; D not resolved. The germline V gene has CDR1 MGHDK and CDR2 SYGVNS. The CDR3 consists of 14 residues. The ends were cut back, 6 bases at V and 2 bases at J, with 13 bases in the middle. The DNA of the CDR3 is TGTGCCAGCAGATCCGAGGGCAGCAACACTGAAGCTTTCTTT. Translated: CASRSEGSNTEAFF.

The chain carries TRBV6-5 and TRBJ1-2, with TRBD1 matching 10 bases. J lost 8 bases, V lost 2 bases, and 5 bases had no gene match. Per the germline V gene, CDR1 is MNHEY and CDR2 is SVGAGI. The CDR3 length is 14 residues. The CDR3 spells CASSYRDRGMGYTF. The CDR3 DNA follows: TGTGCCAGCAGTTACCGGGACAGGGGAATGGGCTACACCTTC.

In its sample, this clone was seen a few times. V and J are TRBV7-8 and TRBJ2-7; D uncertain. V shed 2 bases and J shed 5 bases, with 10 bases lying between them. The CDR3 runs to 13 residues. The germline V gene encodes CDR1 SGHVS and CDR2 FQNEAQ. The CDR3 DNA sequence: TGTGCCAGCAGCTTACCCCTAACCCACGAGCAGTACTTC. Amino acid sequence: CASSLPLTHEQYF.

In its sample, this clone was seen once. This chain connects TRBV5-1 to TRBJ2-5; D unresolved. The germline gives CDR1 SGHRS, CDR2 YFSETQ. The CDR3 length is 12 residues. V lost 2 bases and J 14 bases, leaving 16 bases between the germline ends. The chain's CDR3 is CASSLNLERGYF. CDR3 in DNA: TGCGCCAGCAGCTTAAACTTGGAGCGTGGCTACTTC.

This chain joins TRBV5-1 and TRBJ2-1; TRBD2 matches at 9 bases. Trimming at V came to 4 bases and at J to 4 bases, leaving 9 bases not matched to a gene. The CDR3 sequence is 16 residues long. Germline V gene lookup returns CDR1 SGHRS and CDR2 YFSETQ. Here the CDR3 DNA reads TGCGCCAGCAGCCGCGGGACTAGCCAACATTACAATGAGCAGTTCTTC. It translates to CASSRGTSQHYNEQFF.

This chain connects TRBV20-1 to TRBJ1-2, with 7 bases that match TRBD1. Trimming took 3 bases from V and 0 from J; bases not matched to a gene: 1. Germline values: CDR1 DFQATT, CDR2 SNEGSKA (reference sequence). This CDR3 has 13 amino acids. Here the CDR3 reads CSASQGANYGYTF. The CDR3 DNA reads TGCAGTGCTAGTCAGGGGGCTAACTATGGCTACACCTTC.

This clone occurred a few times. The chain combines TRBV2 with TRBJ2-3; weak D call: TRBD1 (6 bases). The CDR3 is 18 residues long. CDR1 and CDR2 (germline): SNHLY, FYNNEI. V shed 11 bases and J shed 2 bases, with 29 bases lying between them. The CDR3 spells CAGTGTPESRGPTDTQYF. The DNA of the CDR3 is TGTGCCGGCACCGGGACACCAGAGTCCCGCGGCCCCACAGATACGCAGTATTTT.

CDR3 region: CASSLDRQGEQFF. CDR3 sequence (DNA): TGTGCCAGCAGCTTGGACAGGCAGGGTGAGCAGTTCTTC. The V call is TRBV5-4, the J call TRBJ2-1, with D perhaps TRBD1 (5 bases). V dropped 0 bases and J dropped 9 bases, with 10 bases sitting between them. Per the germline V gene, CDR1 is SGHNT and CDR2 is YYREEE (reference sequence). The CDR3 sequence is 13 residues long.

This clone was seen only a few times. V is TRBV6-5 and J is TRBJ2-2; D remains unclear. This CDR3 is built from 13 residues. Trimming cost V 6 bases and J 5 bases, with 10 bases left between them. Germline CDR1 and CDR2: MNHEY and SVGAGI. The CDR3 nucleotides read TGTGCCAGCAGATCTCAACGGACCGGGGAGCTGTTTTTT. Translated, it gives CASRSQRTGELFF.